A selection of T cell receptor beta chains follows, all from one sample in a study of blood T cell repertoires in COVID-19. Method: immunoSEQ multiplex PCR; TCRdb's copy keeps in-frame clones and lacks some. The sample includes 130,000 or so clones, 84% of them seen just once. The specimen was peripheral blood. These TCRs come from a woman aged 60 to 75 with acute or convalescent COVID-19. The CDR3 runs from the conserved cysteine through the conserved F or W. The D gene is left open where the match is weak. The size entry is marked missing in some rows and otherwise reads once, few, many or a size class.

v_call	clone_size	j_call	d_call	cdr3_nt	cdr3_aa
TRBV9	.	TRBJ1-2	.	TGTGCCAGCAGCGCCCAAGGACAGACTAACTATGGCTACACCTTC	CASSAQGQTNYGYTF
TRBV9	.	TRBJ1-2	TRBD1	TGTGCCAGCAGCGATCCGGACAGGGGGCTTATCTATGGCTACACCTTC	CASSDPDRGLIYGYTF
TRBV27	.	TRBJ1-6	TRBD1	TGTGCCAGCAGTTTATGGGGGGCAGGGGGTAACTATAATTCACCCCTCCACTTT	CASSLWGAGGNYNSPLHF
TRBV12-3/TRBV12-4	.	TRBJ1-6	.	TGTGCCAGCAGTTTCGCGAATTCACCCCTCCACTTT	CASSFANSPLHF
TRBV9	few	TRBJ2-1	TRBD2	TGTGCCAGCAGCCCCCTCCCTAGCGGGAGCTCCTACAATGAGCAGTTCTTC	CASSPLPSGSSYNEQFF
TRBV28	.	TRBJ1-2	TRBD1	TGTGCCAGCACCACTAAACAGGGGGTGAGGGGCTACACCTTC	CASTTKQGVRGYTF
TRBV27	.	TRBJ2-7	TRBD1	TGTGCCAGCATGGACAGGTTTAGCGAGCAGTACTTC	CASMDRFSEQYF
TRBV9	.	TRBJ1-3	TRBD1	TGTGCCAGCAGCCCGCGGACAGGGAAGGAGGGAAACACCATATATTTT	CASSPRTGKEGNTIYF
TRBV20-1	.	TRBJ1-1	.	TGCAGTGCCCCGTATGCTTTCTTT	CSAPYAFF
TRBV7-8	.	TRBJ1-2	.	TGTGCCAGCAGCCCGGGGGGTTGGGACCGAAACTATGGCTACACCTTC	CASSPGGWDRNYGYTF
TRBV18	.	TRBJ2-2	.	TGTGCCAGCGGGCAGGGGAACACCGGGGAGCTGTTTTTT	CASGQGNTGELFF
TRBV7-3	.	TRBJ2-2	.	TGTGCCAGCAGCTTAACCCCCTCCAGGGGAAGGGGGGAGCTGTTTTTT	CASSLTPSRGRGELFF
TRBV18	.	TRBJ1-2	TRBD1	TGTGCCAGCTCACCACCCAACAGGGGATTTAACTATGGCTACACCTTC	CASSPPNRGFNYGYTF
TRBV24-1	.	TRBJ2-2	.	TGTGCCACCAGTGATTTGCGGGGGAACACCGGGGAGCTGTTTTTT	CATSDLRGNTGELFF
TRBV27	once	TRBJ1-1	.	TGTGCCAGCAGATTGGGAGGGAACACTGAAGCTTTCTTT	CASRLGGNTEAFF
TRBV9	.	TRBJ1-5	.	TGTGCCAGCAGCGTAGGCATTCTTGGCCAGCCCCAGCATTTT	CASSVGILGQPQHF
TRBV6-5	.	TRBJ1-5	TRBD1	TGTGCCAGCAGCCAGGGGGCTATGAGTAATCAGCCCCAGCATTTT	CASSQGAMSNQPQHF
TRBV19	.	TRBJ1-2	TRBD1	TGTGCCAGTAGTATTGGGACAGCGGGTGGCTACACCTTC	CASSIGTAGGYTF
TRBV6-1	few	TRBJ1-2	.	TGTGCCAGCAGTGAAGCAGGAGGGGTTGGCTACACCTTC	CASSEAGGVGYTF
TRBV6-1	.	TRBJ1-3	.	TGTGCCAGCCGTGACCGGCTAGAGACTTCTGGAAACACCATATATTTT	CASRDRLETSGNTIYF
TRBV19	.	TRBJ1-2	.	TGTGCCAGTAGTATAGATAACTTCCGAGTTATTGGCTACACCTTC	CASSIDNFRVIGYTF
TRBV14	.	TRBJ1-2	TRBD1	TGTGCCAGCAGCCAAGCTGGACAGGGATTATATGGCTACACCTTC	CASSQAGQGLYGYTF
TRBV7-3	.	TRBJ2-5	.	TGTGCCAGCAGCTTATCCCCTGGAGCGGAAGAGACCCAGTACTTC	CASSLSPGAEETQYF
TRBV5-1	.	TRBJ1-1	.	TGCGCCAGCAGCTTGTGGTCGACAGAGAACACTGAAGCTTTCTTT	CASSLWSTENTEAFF
TRBV4-1	.	TRBJ2-5	TRBD2	TGCGCCAGCAGCCATACGGGGGGGCCGGGGGAGACCCAGTACTTC	CASSHTGGPGETQYF
TRBV5-1	.	TRBJ1-2	.	TGCGCCAGCAGCACGGGTGGGGGGATTCAAGATGGCTACACCTTC	CASSTGGGIQDGYTF
TRBV6-6	.	TRBJ1-3	.	TGTGCCAGCAGTGAGCGAGGGGGAAACACCATATATTTT	CASSERGGNTIYF
TRBV6-6	few	TRBJ1-1	.	TGTGCCAGCAGTAGAAACCGAGACACTGAAGCTTTCTTT	CASSRNRDTEAFF
TRBV6-5	once	TRBJ2-4	.	TGTGCCAGCAGTTTACTAGCCAAAAACATTCAGTACTTC	CASSLLAKNIQYF
TRBV4-1	.	TRBJ1-2	.	TGCGCCAGCAGCCAAGACAGAAACTATGGCTACACCTTC	CASSQDRNYGYTF
TRBV19	.	TRBJ1-3	.	TGTGCCAGTGTTTCGGGGGGAAACACCATATATTTT	CASVSGGNTIYF
TRBV2	.	TRBJ1-2	TRBD1	TGTGCCAGCACCATGAACGGGGACAGAAAGGGCTACACCTTC	CASTMNGDRKGYTF
TRBV2	.	TRBJ2-3	.	TGTGCCAGCAGTGGTGCTAGCGGCACAGATACGCAGTATTTT	CASSGASGTDTQYF
TRBV6-6	.	TRBJ1-5	.	TGTGCCAGCTCGACAGTAAGTAGCAATCAGCCCCAGCATTTT	CASSTVSSNQPQHF
TRBV5-1	.	TRBJ1-3	.	TGCGCCAGCAGCTTGGAAAGGGAGTCCGACACCATATATTTT	CASSLERESDTIYF
TRBV5-5	.	TRBJ1-1	.	TGTGCCAGCAGCTTGTTTGCGCCGGGACTCCCGAACACTGAAGCTTTCTTT	CASSLFAPGLPNTEAFF
TRBV2	.	TRBJ1-2	.	TGTGCCAGCGCGCTTTGGAGACAGACATTTTATGGCTACACCTTC	CASALWRQTFYGYTF
TRBV29-1	.	TRBJ1-4	.	TGCAGCGTCTCTCTCAGGGTTTCGGCTAATGAAAAACTGTTTTTT	CSVSLRVSANEKLFF
TRBV19	.	TRBJ1-2	.	TGTGCCAGTACCCCCCAGCAGGGGAACTATGGCTACACCTTC	CASTPQQGNYGYTF
TRBV30	.	TRBJ1-1	.	TGTGCCTGGAGTGTACAAAGCACTTTGGGGGCTGGAGCTTTCTTT	CAWSVQSTLGAGAFF
TRBV5-1	.	TRBJ2-3	.	TGCGCCAGCAGCGTACCTCAGGCCCTCCGCACAGATACGCAGTATTTT	CASSVPQALRTDTQYF
TRBV28	.	TRBJ1-2	.	TGTGCCAGCAGCCTTGGCGGACAGAGCCTATATGGCTACACCTTC	CASSLGGQSLYGYTF
TRBV19	.	TRBJ1-1	TRBD1	TGTGCCAGTAGTTTCTCGGGACAGGGCTTGAACACTGAAGCTTTCTTT	CASSFSGQGLNTEAFF
TRBV4-1	.	TRBJ1-5	TRBD1	TGCGCCAGCAGCCAAGCGGGGACAGGGGTAAATCAGCCCCAGCATTTT	CASSQAGTGVNQPQHF
TRBV9	.	TRBJ1-2	.	TGTGCCAGCAGCGCGAATCCGGGGGGCTACACCTTC	CASSANPGGYTF
TRBV6-1	once	TRBJ1-4	.	TGTGCCAGCAGTGAACGTGCGGCAACTAATGAAAAACTGTTTTTT	CASSERAATNEKLFF
TRBV14	.	TRBJ1-2	TRBD1	TGTGCCAGCAGCCAACAGACAGGGGTCGGCTACACCTTC	CASSQQTGVGYTF
TRBV2	.	TRBJ2-1	.	TGTGCCAGCAGTGAGGAGGGGGGGAGGAATGAGCAGTTCTTC	CASSEEGGRNEQFF
TRBV5-1	once	TRBJ1-1	.	TGCGCCAGCAGCTTGGGGACAGTCTTGAACACTGAAGCTTTCTTT	CASSLGTVLNTEAFF
TRBV7-2	.	TRBJ1-1	.	TGTGCCAGCAGCTCCAGGGCGGGGGGAGAAGCTTTCTTT	CASSSRAGGEAFF
TRBV20-1	.	TRBJ1-2	TRBD1	TGCAGTGTCGGGACAGGGGCGGGCTACACCTTC	CSVGTGAGYTF
TRBV4-1	.	TRBJ1-4	.	TGCGCCAGCAGCCAAGTCACTGCAACTAATGAAAAACTGTTTTTT	CASSQVTATNEKLFF
TRBV11-2	.	TRBJ1-6	TRBD1	TGTGCCAGCAGCTTATCGGGACAGAATTCACCCCTCCACTTT	CASSLSGQNSPLHF
TRBV7-9	.	TRBJ1-4	.	TGTGCCAGCACCCGAGGGGGAGATGAAAAACTGTTTTTT	CASTRGGDEKLFF
TRBV5-1	.	TRBJ1-3	.	TGCGCCAGCAGCTTGGCCGGAGGTTCTGGAAACACCATATATTTT	CASSLAGGSGNTIYF
TRBV10-3	.	TRBJ2-3	.	TGTGCCATCAGTCCTCGCGGGACAGATACGCAGTATTTT	CAISPRGTDTQYF
TRBV10-3	.	TRBJ2-3	TRBD1	TGTGCCGTTTGGGACAGGGCCACAGATACGCAGTATTTT	CAVWDRATDTQYF
TRBV5-1	.	TRBJ2-5	.	TGCGCCAGCAGCTCGCAGGCAGCCGTAAGGGAGACCCAGTACTTC	CASSSQAAVRETQYF